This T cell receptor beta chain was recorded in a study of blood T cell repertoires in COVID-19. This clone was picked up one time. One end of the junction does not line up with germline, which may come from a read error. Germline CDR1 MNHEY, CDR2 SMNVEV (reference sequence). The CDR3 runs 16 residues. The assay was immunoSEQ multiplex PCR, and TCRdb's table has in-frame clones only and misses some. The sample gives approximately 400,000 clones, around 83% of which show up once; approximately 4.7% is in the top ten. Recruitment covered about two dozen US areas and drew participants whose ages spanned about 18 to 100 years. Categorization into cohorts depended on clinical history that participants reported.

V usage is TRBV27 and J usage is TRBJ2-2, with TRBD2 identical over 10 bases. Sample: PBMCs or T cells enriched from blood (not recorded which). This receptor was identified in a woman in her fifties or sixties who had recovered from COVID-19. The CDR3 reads CASSSAGGRATEELFF. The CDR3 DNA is TGTGCCAGCAGTTCAGCGGGGGGGCGGGCCACCGAGGAGCTGTTTTTT.